This T cell receptor beta chain was recorded in a study of cytomegalovirus exposure and HLA in healthy donors. Findings and caveats of the study: Indistinguishability led to the exclusion of some V segments, TRBV6-2 and TRBV6-3 included.

Germline V lookup: CDR1 SGHDT, CDR2 YYEEEE. The CDR3 runs to 14 residues. V lost 2 bases, J lost 2 bases, and 10 bases lay in between. PCR primers comprised 60 Vbeta and 13 Jbeta primers. The assay was immunoSEQ multiplex PCR, and TCRdb's table has in-frame clones only and misses some. Counted here are 200,000 to 250,000 clones, over 75% occurring once; the ten biggest clones make up around 1.7%. Of note for this clone: Antigen specificity is unknown.

The source is a man younger than 35 in good health and CMV-seronegative. Sequenced: PBMCs. This chain links TRBV5-6 with TRBJ1-2; perhaps TRBD1 as D (5 bases). The CDR3 DNA follows: TGTGCCAGCAGCTTTTTCGGGGGGAACTATGGCTACACCTTC. Residues: CASSFFGGNYGYTF. Variable domain in full (rest from reference TRBV5-6 and TRBJ1-2): DAGVTQSPTHLIKTRGQQVTLRCSPKSGHDTVSWYQQALGQGPQFIFQYYEEEERQRGNFPDRFSGHQFPNYSSELNVNALLLGDSALYLCASSFFGGNYGYTFGSGTRLTVV.